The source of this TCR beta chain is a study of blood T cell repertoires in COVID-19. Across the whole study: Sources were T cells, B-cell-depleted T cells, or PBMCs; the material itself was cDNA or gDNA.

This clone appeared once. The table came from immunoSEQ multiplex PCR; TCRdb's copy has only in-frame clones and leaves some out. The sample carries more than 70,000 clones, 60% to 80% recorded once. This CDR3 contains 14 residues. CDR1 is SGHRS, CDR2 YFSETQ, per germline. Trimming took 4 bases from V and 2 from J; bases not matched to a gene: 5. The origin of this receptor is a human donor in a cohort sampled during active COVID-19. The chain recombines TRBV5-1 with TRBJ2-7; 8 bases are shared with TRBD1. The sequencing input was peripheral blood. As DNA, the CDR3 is TGCGCCAGCAGCCTCCAGGGGGCGACCTACGAGCAGTACTTC. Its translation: CASSLQGATYEQYF. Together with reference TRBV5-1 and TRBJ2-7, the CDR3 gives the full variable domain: KAGVTQTPRYLIKTRGQQVTLSCSPISGHRSVSWYQQTPGQGLQFLFEYFSETQRNKGNFPGRFSGRQFSNSRSEMNVSTLELGDSALYLCASSLQGATYEQYFGPGTRLTVT.